This T cell receptor beta chain was profiled in a study of cytomegalovirus exposure and HLA in healthy donors. CDR1 and CDR2 (germline): SEHNR, FQNEAQ (reference sequence). The CDR3 extends over 13 amino acids. The V end was cut by 5 bases, the J end by 6 bases, with 11 bases between. Primers included in the PCR were 60 Vbeta and 13 Jbeta primers. Clones were read by immunoSEQ multiplex PCR, and TCRdb kept only the in-frame ones, dropping some. Its clone listing holds 100,000 to 150,000 clones. The source of this sequence is a middle-aged man in good health and CMV-seronegative. Sequenced input: PBMCs. The chain employs TRBV7-9 and TRBJ2-1; tentative D call: TRBD2 (5 bases). CDR3 sequence: CASSPDSSNEQFF. The CDR3, as DNA: TGTGCCAGCAGCCCGGACTCAAGCAATGAGCAGTTCTTC.